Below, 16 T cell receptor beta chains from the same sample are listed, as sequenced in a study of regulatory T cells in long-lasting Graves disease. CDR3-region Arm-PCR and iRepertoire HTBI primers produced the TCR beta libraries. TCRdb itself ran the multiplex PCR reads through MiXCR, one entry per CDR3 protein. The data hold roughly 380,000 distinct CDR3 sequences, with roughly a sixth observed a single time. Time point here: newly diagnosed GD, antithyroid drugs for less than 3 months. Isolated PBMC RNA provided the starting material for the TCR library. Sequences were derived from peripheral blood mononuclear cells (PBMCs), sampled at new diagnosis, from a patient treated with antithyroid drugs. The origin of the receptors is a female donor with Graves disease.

Here the CDR3 DNA reads TGTGCCAGCAGCTTAGTTTCAACAGGGAACACCGGGGAGCTGTTTTTT. Translating gives CASSLVSTGNTGELFF. The genes are TRBV11-2 and TRBJ2-2; D is possibly TRBD1 (5 bases). Trimming pared 1 base from V and 1 base from J, leaving 10 bases between. The CDR3 is 16 residues long. Germline CDR1 SGHAT, CDR2 FQNNGV.

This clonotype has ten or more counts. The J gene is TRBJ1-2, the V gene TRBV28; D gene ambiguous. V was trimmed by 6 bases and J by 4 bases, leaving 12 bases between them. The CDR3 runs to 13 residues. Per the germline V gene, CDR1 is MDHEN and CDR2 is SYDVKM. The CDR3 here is CASSLQPFYGYTF. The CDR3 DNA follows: TGTGCCAGCAGCCTACAGCCGTTCTATGGCTACACCTTC.

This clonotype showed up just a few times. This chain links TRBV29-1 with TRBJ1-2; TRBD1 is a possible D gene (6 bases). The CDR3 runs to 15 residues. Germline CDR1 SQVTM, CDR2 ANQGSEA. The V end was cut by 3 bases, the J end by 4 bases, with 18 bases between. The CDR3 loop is CSVDGIPGEAYGYTF. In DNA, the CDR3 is TGCAGCGTTGACGGCATCCCAGGGGAGGCCTATGGCTACACCTTC.

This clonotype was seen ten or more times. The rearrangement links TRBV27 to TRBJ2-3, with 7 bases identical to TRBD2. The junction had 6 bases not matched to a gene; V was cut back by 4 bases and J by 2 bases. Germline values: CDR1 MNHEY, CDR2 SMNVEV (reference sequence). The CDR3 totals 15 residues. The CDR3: CASSSWGGYTDTQYF. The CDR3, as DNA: TGTGCCAGCAGTTCGTGGGGGGGGTACACAGATACGCAGTATTTT.

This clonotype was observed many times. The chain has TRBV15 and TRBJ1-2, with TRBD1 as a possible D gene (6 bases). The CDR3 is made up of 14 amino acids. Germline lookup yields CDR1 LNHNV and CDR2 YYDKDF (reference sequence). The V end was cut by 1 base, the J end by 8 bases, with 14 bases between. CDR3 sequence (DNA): TGTGCCACCAGCAGAGGCGGGACAAAAGGAGGCTACACCTTC. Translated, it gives CATSRGGTKGGYTF.

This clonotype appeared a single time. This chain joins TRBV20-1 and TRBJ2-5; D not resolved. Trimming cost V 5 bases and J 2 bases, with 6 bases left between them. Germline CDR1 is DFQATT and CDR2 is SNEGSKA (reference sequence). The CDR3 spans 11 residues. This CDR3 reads CSADLQETQYF. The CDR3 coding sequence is TGCAGTGCTGACCTTCAAGAGACCCAGTACTTC.

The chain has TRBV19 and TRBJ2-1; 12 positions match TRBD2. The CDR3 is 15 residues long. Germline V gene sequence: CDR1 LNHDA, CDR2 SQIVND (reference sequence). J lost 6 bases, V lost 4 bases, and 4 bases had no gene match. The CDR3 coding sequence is TGTGCCAGTAGTACTGGGACTAGCGGGCCCAATGAGCAGTTCTTC. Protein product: CASSTGTSGPNEQFF.

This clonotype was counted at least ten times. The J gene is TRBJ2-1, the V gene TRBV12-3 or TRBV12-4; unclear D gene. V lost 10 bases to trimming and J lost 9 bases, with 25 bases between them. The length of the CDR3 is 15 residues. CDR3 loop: CATVAHQRRLGEQFF. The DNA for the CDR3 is TGTGCCACCGTGGCCCACCAGCGCCGCCTTGGTGAGCAGTTCTTC.

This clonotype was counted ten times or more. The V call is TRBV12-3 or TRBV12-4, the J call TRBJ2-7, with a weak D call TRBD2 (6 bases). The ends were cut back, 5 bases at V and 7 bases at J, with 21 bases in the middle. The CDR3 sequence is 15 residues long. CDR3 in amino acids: CASSPVYAGTGEQYF. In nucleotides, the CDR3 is TGTGCCAGCAGTCCTGTTTACGCGGGAACGGGAGAGCAGTACTTC.

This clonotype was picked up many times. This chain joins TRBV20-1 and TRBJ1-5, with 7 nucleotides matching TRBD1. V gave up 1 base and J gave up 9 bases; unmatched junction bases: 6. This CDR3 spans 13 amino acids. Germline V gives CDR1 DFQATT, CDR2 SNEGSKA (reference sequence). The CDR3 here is CSARAGQKLPQHF. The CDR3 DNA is TGCAGTGCTAGAGCGGGACAGAAATTGCCCCAGCATTTT.

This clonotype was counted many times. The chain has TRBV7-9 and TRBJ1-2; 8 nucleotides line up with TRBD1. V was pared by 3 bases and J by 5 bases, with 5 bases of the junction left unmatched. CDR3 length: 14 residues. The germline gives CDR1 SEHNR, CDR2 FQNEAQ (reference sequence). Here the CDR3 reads CASSFTDRAYGYTF. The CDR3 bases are TGTGCCAGCAGCTTCACGGACAGGGCTTATGGCTACACCTTC.

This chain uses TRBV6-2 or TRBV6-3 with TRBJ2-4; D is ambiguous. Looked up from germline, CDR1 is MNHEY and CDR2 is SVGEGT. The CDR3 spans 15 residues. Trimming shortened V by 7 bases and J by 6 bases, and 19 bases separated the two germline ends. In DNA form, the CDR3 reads TGTGCCAGCACTCGAACCGCAGACCCAGCAAACATTCAGTACTTC. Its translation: CASTRTADPANIQYF.

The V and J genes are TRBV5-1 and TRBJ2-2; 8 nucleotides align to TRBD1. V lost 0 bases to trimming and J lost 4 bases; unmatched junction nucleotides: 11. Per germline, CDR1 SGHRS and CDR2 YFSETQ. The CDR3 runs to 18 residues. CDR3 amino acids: CASSLAPQGAGSTGELFF. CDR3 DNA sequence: TGCGCCAGCAGCTTGGCCCCCCAGGGGGCAGGGTCCACCGGGGAGCTGTTTTTT.

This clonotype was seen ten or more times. The CDR3 reads CASSETSGNNEQFF. DNA for the CDR3: TGTGCCAGCAGTGAGACTAGCGGCAACAATGAGCAGTTCTTC. V usage is TRBV6-1 and J usage is TRBJ2-1; 9 nucleotides align to TRBD2. The V gene end was trimmed by 3 bases and the J gene end by 5 bases; junction bases not matched to a gene: 2. This CDR3 is built from 14 residues. Germline V gives CDR1 MNHNS, CDR2 SASEGT.

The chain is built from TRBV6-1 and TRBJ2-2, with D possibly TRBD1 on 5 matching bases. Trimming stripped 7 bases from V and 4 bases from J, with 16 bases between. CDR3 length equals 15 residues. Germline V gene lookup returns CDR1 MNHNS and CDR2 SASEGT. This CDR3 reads CASTKARAVTGELFF. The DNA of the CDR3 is TGTGCCAGCACAAAAGCCAGGGCTGTCACCGGGGAGCTGTTTTTT.

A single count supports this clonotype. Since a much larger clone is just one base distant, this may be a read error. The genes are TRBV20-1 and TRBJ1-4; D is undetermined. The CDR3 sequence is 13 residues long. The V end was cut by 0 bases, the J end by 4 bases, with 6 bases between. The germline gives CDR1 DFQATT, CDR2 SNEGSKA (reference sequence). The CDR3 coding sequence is TGCAGTGCTAGAGACAGTGATAATGAAAAACTGTTTTTT. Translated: CSARDSDNEKLFF.